A single sample is the source of the 5 T cell receptor beta chains below, sequenced in a study of blood T cell repertoires in COVID-19 (dated by TCRdb to 2018 to 2021). Library generation was performed with the immunoSEQ multiplex PCR assay. Imported from immuneACCESS, the table was reduced by TCRdb to in-frame sequences with V and J called. These copies leave out some clones; in studies compared against another copy, an unresolved V gene accounts for under half, and the cause of the remainder is not known. Here the sample has about 180,000 clones; 86% occur a single time. Clones ranked in the top ten supply over 7.5% of the sample. Sequencing was performed on peripheral blood. The receptors shown here come from a man aged 50-60 years with active or convalescent COVID-19.

This clone turned up a few times. The chain joins TRBV5-1 to TRBJ1-1; D is ambiguous. Germline CDR1 SGHRS, CDR2 YFSETQ. There are 14 residues in the CDR3. Trimming left V 2 bases short and J 0 bases short, with 8 bases between. As DNA, the CDR3 is TGCGCCAGCAGCTTCCTCACTGTGAACACTGAAGCTTTCTTT. It encodes CASSFLTVNTEAFF.

The J gene is TRBJ2-7, the V gene TRBV19; TRBD1 might be the D (6 bases). CDR1 and CDR2 (germline): LNHDA, SQIVND (reference sequence). Trimming shortened V by 3 bases and J by 2 bases, and 20 bases separated the two germline ends. The CDR3 spans 17 residues. CDR3 DNA: TGTGCCAGTAGTATTTCATCTGGACAGCTCAATACCTACGAGCAGTACTTC. Amino acids: CASSISSGQLNTYEQYF.

This chain uses TRBV30 with TRBJ2-3; unclear D gene. CDR1 is GTSNPN, CDR2 SVGIG, per germline (reference sequence). The V and J ends lost 0 bases and 2 bases respectively, with 15 bases between them. This CDR3 region has 16 residues. The CDR3 protein is CAWSVAGSSHTDTQYF. The CDR3 nucleotides read TGTGCCTGGAGTGTAGCAGGTTCATCTCACACAGATACGCAGTATTTT.

This rearrangement joins TRBV28 to TRBJ1-2; 7 positions match TRBD1. The junction had 12 bases not matched to a gene; V was cut back by 6 bases and J by 8 bases. Per germline, CDR1 MDHEN and CDR2 SYDVKM. CDR3 size: 14 residues. The CDR3 nucleotides read TGTGCCAGCAGACAATCTACAGGGGCTGGGGGCTACACCTTC. Protein sequence: CASRQSTGAGGYTF.

The J gene is TRBJ2-3, the V gene TRBV3-1 (or the pseudogene TRBV3-2), with a possible D match to TRBD1 (6 bases). Deletions cut 5 bases from V and 4 bases from J, with 22 bases between. Germline CDR1 and CDR2: LGHDT and YNNKEL (reference sequence). The CDR3 runs 17 residues. This CDR3 is CASSSRRGSHVSDTQYF. In nucleotides, the CDR3 is TGTGCCAGCAGCTCCCGTAGGGGGAGCCACGTATCAGATACGCAGTATTTT.